The rows below give T cell receptor beta chains drawn from one sample of a study of T cell changes during pregnancy in multiple sclerosis. The repertoire was sequenced with immunoSEQ multiplex PCR; TCRdb's copy has only in-frame clones and lacks some. Here the sample spans about 28,000 clones, 85% to 90% being singletons. The starting material was CD4+ T cells from peripheral blood mononuclear cells, obtained in the first trimester of pregnancy. The source is a female donor in good health, enrolled as a control in a pregnancy study. Each CDR3 is given with its conserved first and last residue. A D gene is named only where the DNA matches it firmly. Where a row states a size, it is once, few, many or the class of an expanded clone; other rows omit it.

j_gene: TRBJ1-6
v_gene: TRBV9
abundance: .
d_gene: .
CDR3nt: TGTGCCAGCAGGTCAGGGGTAGCAGGTAATTCACCCCTCCACTTT
CDR3aa: CASRSGVAGNSPLHF

j_gene: TRBJ1-4
v_gene: TRBV6-1
abundance: .
d_gene: .
CDR3nt: TGTGCCAGCAGTGAACTGACAGAGCTCCCTGTGTTTTTT
CDR3aa: CASSELTELPVFF

j_gene: TRBJ2-7
v_gene: TRBV28
abundance: .
d_gene: TRBD1
CDR3nt: TGTGCCAGCAGCAGAAACCCCCGACAGGGCGAGCAGTACTTC
CDR3aa: CASSRNPRQGEQYF

j_gene: TRBJ1-5
v_gene: TRBV19
abundance: .
d_gene: TRBD1
CDR3nt: TGTGCCAGTAGCGGACAGGCCCGCTTCCTTAATCAGCCCCAGCATTTT
CDR3aa: CASSGQARFLNQPQHF

j_gene: TRBJ2-3
v_gene: TRBV7-3
abundance: .
d_gene: TRBD2
CDR3nt: TGTGCCAGCAGCCCCCAACTAGCGGGAGATGATACGCAGTATTTT
CDR3aa: CASSPQLAGDDTQYF

j_gene: TRBJ2-2
v_gene: TRBV2
abundance: .
d_gene: TRBD2
CDR3nt: TGTGCCAGCAGTATACTAGCGGGGGTCGGCGGGGAGCTGTTTTTT
CDR3aa: CASSILAGVGGELFF

j_gene: TRBJ2-7
v_gene: TRBV7-2
abundance: once
d_gene: TRBD2
CDR3nt: TGTGCCAGCAGCTCAAGGACTAGCGGGAGTAGGTACGAGCAGTACTTC
CDR3aa: CASSSRTSGSRYEQYF

j_gene: TRBJ2-1
v_gene: TRBV18
abundance: .
d_gene: .
CDR3nt: TGTGCCAGCTCACAGTCTACAGGGTCCCGAGAGCAGTTCTTC
CDR3aa: CASSQSTGSREQFF

j_gene: TRBJ2-7
v_gene: TRBV27
abundance: .
d_gene: TRBD2
CDR3nt: TGTGCCAGCAGTTTAAATAGCGGGGGGCTCTCCTACGAGCAGTACTTC
CDR3aa: CASSLNSGGLSYEQYF

j_gene: TRBJ1-2
v_gene: TRBV5-5
abundance: .
d_gene: TRBD1
CDR3nt: TGTGCCAGCAGCTTTGCGGGCCCGGGACAGGGGGAAGATGGCTACACCTTC
CDR3aa: CASSFAGPGQGEDGYTF

j_gene: TRBJ2-2
v_gene: TRBV10-2
abundance: .
d_gene: .
CDR3nt: TGCGCCAGCAGAGGTTCGGGGGAACCCGGGGAGCTGTTTTTT
CDR3aa: CASRGSGEPGELFF

j_gene: TRBJ1-5
v_gene: TRBV19
abundance: .
d_gene: TRBD1
CDR3nt: TGTGCCAGTAGTATAGTGAACAGGGGAGGTCAGCCCCAGCATTTT
CDR3aa: CASSIVNRGGQPQHF

j_gene: TRBJ1-1
v_gene: TRBV6-5
abundance: once
d_gene: TRBD1
CDR3nt: TGTGCCAGCAGTTACTCGACAGGGTTGTCTGAAGCTTTCTTT
CDR3aa: CASSYSTGLSEAFF

j_gene: TRBJ1-2
v_gene: TRBV19
abundance: .
d_gene: TRBD1
CDR3nt: TGTGCCAGTAGGCCTAAACAGGGGGCAGACTATGGCTACACCTTC
CDR3aa: CASRPKQGADYGYTF

j_gene: TRBJ2-3
v_gene: TRBV19
abundance: .
d_gene: TRBD2
CDR3nt: TGTGCCAGTAGGCCAAGCGGGGTTAGCACAGATACGCAGTATTTT
CDR3aa: CASRPSGVSTDTQYF

j_gene: TRBJ1-1
v_gene: TRBV5-5
abundance: .
d_gene: TRBD1
CDR3nt: TGTGCCAGCAGCAAGGGACAGACCATGAACACTGAAGCTTTCTTT
CDR3aa: CASSKGQTMNTEAFF

j_gene: TRBJ2-1
v_gene: TRBV10-3
abundance: .
d_gene: TRBD2
CDR3nt: TGTGCCATCAGTGAGGAAGCGGGGGGCCTCCGGAGCAATGAGCAGTTCTTC
CDR3aa: CAISEEAGGLRSNEQFF

j_gene: TRBJ1-2
v_gene: TRBV7-9
abundance: .
d_gene: .
CDR3nt: TGTGCCAGCAGCTTAGGGGGGGGACCTAACTATGGCTACACCTTC
CDR3aa: CASSLGGGPNYGYTF

j_gene: TRBJ2-2
v_gene: TRBV14
abundance: .
d_gene: .
CDR3nt: TGTGCCAGCAGCCCCTTGGGAGGGGGCACCGGGGAGCTGTTTTTT
CDR3aa: CASSPLGGGTGELFF

j_gene: TRBJ2-3
v_gene: TRBV29-1
abundance: .
d_gene: .
CDR3nt: TGCAGCGTCGTACCAGACTCAGATACGCAGTATTTT
CDR3aa: CSVVPDSDTQYF

j_gene: TRBJ1-5
v_gene: TRBV19
abundance: .
d_gene: .
CDR3nt: TGTGCCAGCGGGGGGGATCGGAATCAGCCCCAGCATTTT
CDR3aa: CASGGDRNQPQHF

j_gene: TRBJ2-5
v_gene: TRBV5-1
abundance: .
d_gene: .
CDR3nt: TGCGCCAGCAGCCCCGGGGGTTCGGAGGCCCAGTACTTC
CDR3aa: CASSPGGSEAQYF

j_gene: TRBJ2-6
v_gene: TRBV2
abundance: once
d_gene: .
CDR3nt: TGTGCCAGCGGCCCACTAGCATCTGGGGCCAACGTCCTGACTTTC
CDR3aa: CASGPLASGANVLTF

j_gene: TRBJ1-2
v_gene: TRBV15
abundance: .
d_gene: .
CDR3nt: TGTGCCACCAGCAGAGGTGACAACGCAGGCTACACCTTC
CDR3aa: CATSRGDNAGYTF

j_gene: TRBJ2-7
v_gene: TRBV6-1
abundance: .
d_gene: TRBD1
CDR3nt: TGTGCCAGCAGTTTACAGGGGCTGGACTACGAGCAGTACTTC
CDR3aa: CASSLQGLDYEQYF

j_gene: TRBJ2-7
v_gene: TRBV5-4
abundance: .
d_gene: TRBD1
CDR3nt: TGTGCCAGCAGCCCCGCATTGGGACAGGGCCCCTACGAGCAGTACTTC
CDR3aa: CASSPALGQGPYEQYF

j_gene: TRBJ2-7
v_gene: TRBV7-9
abundance: .
d_gene: .
CDR3nt: TGTGCCAGCAGCTCCCTATTGGGGCAGACAACCTACGAGCAGTACTTC
CDR3aa: CASSSLLGQTTYEQYF

j_gene: TRBJ2-3
v_gene: TRBV15
abundance: .
d_gene: TRBD2
CDR3nt: TGTGCCACCAGCAGAGAAGGACTAGCGGGATCAGATACGCAGTATTTT
CDR3aa: CATSREGLAGSDTQYF

j_gene: TRBJ1-4
v_gene: TRBV19
abundance: .
d_gene: TRBD1
CDR3nt: TGTGCCAGTAGCCCCGGGACAGGGGGCCGTGCAACTAATGAAAAACTGTTTTTT
CDR3aa: CASSPGTGGRATNEKLFF

j_gene: TRBJ2-5
v_gene: TRBV12-5
abundance: once
d_gene: .
CDR3nt: TGTGCTAGTGGTACTCGGCTGCCCGGGTTGGGGACCCAGTACTTC
CDR3aa: CASGTRLPGLGTQYF

j_gene: TRBJ2-3
v_gene: TRBV7-2
abundance: .
d_gene: .
CDR3nt: TGTGCCAGCAGCATCCTAGCAGATACGCAGTATTTT
CDR3aa: CASSILADTQYF

j_gene: TRBJ1-1
v_gene: TRBV28
abundance: .
d_gene: .
CDR3nt: TGTGCCAGCAGTTGGGCGGGGAACACTGAAGCTTTCTTT
CDR3aa: CASSWAGNTEAFF

j_gene: TRBJ2-7
v_gene: TRBV27
abundance: .
d_gene: .
CDR3nt: TGTGCCAGCAGTATCCGGACTGGCTCCTACGAGCAGTACTTC
CDR3aa: CASSIRTGSYEQYF

j_gene: TRBJ2-5
v_gene: TRBV5-1
abundance: .
d_gene: TRBD1
CDR3nt: TGCGCCAGCAGCTTGAAAGGGACAGAGGGGACCCAGTACTTC
CDR3aa: CASSLKGTEGTQYF

j_gene: TRBJ1-6
v_gene: TRBV2
abundance: .
d_gene: .
CDR3nt: TGTGCCAGCAGTGATACAGGGTGGGGTAATTCACCCCTCCACTTT
CDR3aa: CASSDTGWGNSPLHF

j_gene: TRBJ1-5
v_gene: TRBV5-1
abundance: .
d_gene: .
CDR3nt: TGCGCCAGCAGCTTGGAGAGGGATCAGCCCCAGCATTTT
CDR3aa: CASSLERDQPQHF

j_gene: TRBJ1-4
v_gene: TRBV11-3
abundance: few
d_gene: .
CDR3nt: TGTGCCAGCAGCTTAGATCCGACAGGACAGGAAAAACTGTTTTTT
CDR3aa: CASSLDPTGQEKLFF

j_gene: TRBJ1-6
v_gene: TRBV27
abundance: .
d_gene: .
CDR3nt: TGTGCCAGCAGTATACAGGGATCCTATAATTCACCCCTCCACTTT
CDR3aa: CASSIQGSYNSPLHF

j_gene: TRBJ2-7
v_gene: TRBV9
abundance: .
d_gene: TRBD1
CDR3nt: TGTGCCAGCAGCCCAGGGACAGGGTCGGGCGAGCAGTACTTC
CDR3aa: CASSPGTGSGEQYF

j_gene: TRBJ2-1
v_gene: TRBV5-4
abundance: .
d_gene: TRBD1
CDR3nt: TGTGCCAGCAGCACTCCGGGACAGGATTGGGGTGAGCAGTTCTTC
CDR3aa: CASSTPGQDWGEQFF

j_gene: TRBJ2-7
v_gene: TRBV2
abundance: medium-sized
d_gene: .
CDR3nt: TGTGCCAGCAGGTCCCACTACGAGCAGTACTTC
CDR3aa: CASRSHYEQYF

j_gene: TRBJ2-7
v_gene: TRBV6-1
abundance: .
d_gene: .
CDR3nt: TGTGCCAGCAGTGATACAGCCTACGAGCAGTACTTC
CDR3aa: CASSDTAYEQYF

j_gene: TRBJ1-5
v_gene: TRBV5-6
abundance: .
d_gene: .
CDR3nt: TGTGCCAGCAGCCTTCTGTCCCGCGCCAATCAGCCCCAGCATTTT
CDR3aa: CASSLLSRANQPQHF

j_gene: TRBJ2-7
v_gene: TRBV5-1
abundance: .
d_gene: TRBD2
CDR3nt: TGCGCCAGCGGTCCAACAGCGGGAGGGGAGCAGTACTTC
CDR3aa: CASGPTAGGEQYF

j_gene: TRBJ1-1
v_gene: TRBV19
abundance: .
d_gene: .
CDR3nt: TGTGCCAGTACCCTCAGGGGTACTGAAGCTTTCTTT
CDR3aa: CASTLRGTEAFF

j_gene: TRBJ2-7
v_gene: TRBV25-1
abundance: .
d_gene: .
CDR3nt: TGTGCCAGCAGTGAGTACAGCGAGCAGTACTTC
CDR3aa: CASSEYSEQYF

j_gene: TRBJ2-1
v_gene: TRBV4-1
abundance: once
d_gene: TRBD2
CDR3nt: TGCGCCAGCAGCCGAGAAGCGGGGGGGCCACGGGAGCAGTTCTTC
CDR3aa: CASSREAGGPREQFF

j_gene: TRBJ2-1
v_gene: TRBV28
abundance: .
d_gene: .
CDR3nt: TGTGCCAGCAGTCTCGACAGAGGTTATTACAATGAGCAGTTCTTC
CDR3aa: CASSLDRGYYNEQFF

j_gene: TRBJ1-3
v_gene: TRBV6-5
abundance: .
d_gene: .
CDR3nt: TGTGCCAGCAGGGAGTCGGCTGGAAACACCATATATTTT
CDR3aa: CASRESAGNTIYF

j_gene: TRBJ2-7
v_gene: TRBV28
abundance: .
d_gene: TRBD2
CDR3nt: TGTGCCAGCAGTCCAATGCGCAGGGGGCGACATGGACTAGCGGGAAATCCCAAACCTTACGAGCAGTACTTC
CDR3aa: CASSPMRRGRHGLAGNPKPYEQYF

j_gene: TRBJ2-3
v_gene: TRBV6-4
abundance: .
d_gene: TRBD2
CDR3nt: TGTGCCAGCAGTGACGGGGGGGACACAGATACGCAGTATTTT
CDR3aa: CASSDGGDTDTQYF

j_gene: TRBJ2-3
v_gene: TRBV27
abundance: .
d_gene: TRBD1
CDR3nt: TGTGCCAGCAGTTACAGGGGAATAATAGATACGCAGTATTTT
CDR3aa: CASSYRGIIDTQYF

j_gene: TRBJ2-7
v_gene: TRBV5-1
abundance: .
d_gene: .
CDR3nt: TGCGCCAGCAGCTTGGTTCGAAGGGAGCTTACTTCCTACGAGCAGTACTTC
CDR3aa: CASSLVRRELTSYEQYF

j_gene: TRBJ2-7
v_gene: TRBV7-8
abundance: .
d_gene: TRBD2
CDR3nt: TGTGCCAGCAGTAGCGGGGGGGGAGGAGAGCAGTACTTC
CDR3aa: CASSSGGGGEQYF

j_gene: TRBJ2-1
v_gene: TRBV15
abundance: .
d_gene: .
CDR3nt: TGTGCCACCAGCAGAGATGTATTTGGAGACTCCTTGTACAATGAGCAGTTCTTC
CDR3aa: CATSRDVFGDSLYNEQFF

j_gene: TRBJ1-3
v_gene: TRBV4-1
abundance: .
d_gene: .
CDR3nt: TGCGCCAGCAGCCAAGAATCCTTCTCTGGAAACACCATATATTTT
CDR3aa: CASSQESFSGNTIYF

j_gene: TRBJ2-1
v_gene: TRBV27
abundance: .
d_gene: .
CDR3nt: TGTGCCAGCAGCCACGGCACGCACTATTCGGGCAATGAGCAGTTCTTC
CDR3aa: CASSHGTHYSGNEQFF

j_gene: TRBJ1-1
v_gene: TRBV28
abundance: .
d_gene: .
CDR3nt: TGTGCCAGCAGTTTGGGGACTTCGCGGCGAACTGAAGCTTTCTTT
CDR3aa: CASSLGTSRRTEAFF

j_gene: TRBJ2-3
v_gene: TRBV5-4
abundance: .
d_gene: .
CDR3nt: TGTGCCAGCACCCTGAGGGGGTCCGCAGATACGCAGTATTTT
CDR3aa: CASTLRGSADTQYF

j_gene: TRBJ2-3
v_gene: TRBV5-1
abundance: once
d_gene: .
CDR3nt: TGCGCCAGCAGCTTGGACCTAGGTAGAACAGATACGCAGTATTTT
CDR3aa: CASSLDLGRTDTQYF